This TCR beta chain was recorded in a study of blood T cell repertoires in COVID-19. Study at large: The analysed material was cDNA or gDNA that came from T cells, B-cell-depleted T cells, or PBMCs.

The V and J ends lost 4 bases and 3 bases, in that order; junction bases with no gene match: 7. CDR1 and CDR2 from the germline V gene are SGHTA and FQGNSA. The CDR3 contains 15 residues. As originally analysed: How many nucleated cells were present was estimated from reference gene primer amplification. Method: immunoSEQ multiplex PCR; TCRdb's copy keeps in-frame clones and lacks some. D and trimming come from the DNA, and the V and J calls and clone size come from that table. The table lists 200,000 to 300,000 clones, 85% of them singletons, with roughly 6.4% in the top ten. The source material was peripheral blood. V and J are TRBV7-2 and TRBJ2-3; 7 bases match TRBD2. The TCR was taken from an older woman with active or convalescent COVID-19. The CDR3 loop is CASSSWEGRTDTQYF. Written as DNA, the CDR3 is TGTGCCAGCAGCTCGTGGGAGGGACGAACAGATACGCAGTATTTT.